This record covers a single TCR beta chain. The antigen is unknown. CDR3 length: 15 amino acids. The ends lost 8 bases at V and 2 bases at J; junction bases unmatched: 8. Germline V gene lookup returns CDR1 MDHEN and CDR2 SYDVKM. The data were obtained in a study of cytomegalovirus exposure and HLA in healthy donors. Study-wide results and limits: A later analysis showed that HLA-associated TCR beta chains had undergone more clonal expansion than equally common others.

The PCR ran on 60 Vbeta and 13 Jbeta primers. The assay was immunoSEQ multiplex PCR, and TCRdb's table has in-frame clones only and misses some. The ten top clones account for about 1%, within a sample of around 210,000 clones. This TCR came from a woman aged 30 to 39 in good health and CMV-seropositive. Sequenced material: PBMCs. The chain joins TRBV28 to TRBJ1-5; 8 nucleotides align to TRBD1. CDR3: CASHDRGKGNQPQHF. DNA of the CDR3: TGTGCCAGCCATGACAGGGGCAAGGGCAATCAGCCCCAGCATTTT.